These 26 T cell receptor beta chains originate from one sample sequenced in a study of blood T cells in healthy people across ages. Primers used in a second PCR of about 6 to 11 cycles were a sample-barcoded 5' primer and a J-beta primer mix. A single record per CDR3 protein comes from TCRdb applying MiXCR to the 5' RACE reads. The sample has 850,000 to 950,000 distinct CDR3 sequences, 25% to 30% seen once; the top ten hold roughly 17%. The sample consisted of blood. All receptors come from a woman of 80 years or more in good health.

Only a few counts were recorded for this clonotype. The genes are TRBV11-2 and TRBJ2-5; D not certain. The CDR3 has 14 amino acids. In germline, CDR1 is SGHAT, CDR2 FQNNGV. V was shortened by 2 bases and J by 5 bases, with 12 bases between the two germline ends. As DNA, the CDR3 is TGTGCCAGCAGCTTAAGATGGTCCGGGGAGACCCAGTACTTC. This gives the protein CASSLRWSGETQYF.

This clonotype has just a few counts. The chain uses TRBV20-1 and TRBJ2-1; D is perhaps TRBD2 (5 bases). This CDR3 has 12 residues. Between the trimmed V and J ends, which lost 5 bases and 5 bases, there was a span of 10 bases. Germline-derived CDR1 and CDR2 are DFQATT and SNEGSKA (reference sequence). CDR3 loop: CSADGIHNEQFF. The CDR3 bases are TGCAGTGCTGACGGGATTCACAATGAGCAGTTCTTC.

In its sample, this clonotype was seen many times. J is TRBJ1-4 and V is TRBV18; D not resolved. The ends were cut back, 8 bases at V and 5 bases at J, with 12 bases in the middle. The CDR3 loop spans 13 amino acids. The germline V gene encodes CDR1 KGHSH and CDR2 LQKENI. DNA for the CDR3: TGTGCCAGCAGCCCGGGAACGAATGAAAAACTGTTTTTT. Amino acids: CASSPGTNEKLFF.

For this clonotype: A much larger clone differs by one base, so this may be a read error. V usage is TRBV7-2 and J usage is TRBJ1-2; no clear D. V was pared by 7 bases and J by 8 bases, with 17 bases between. The CDR3 sequence is 13 residues long. CDR1 is SGHTA, CDR2 FQGNSA, per germline. Written as DNA, the CDR3 is TGTGCCAGCAACCTAACCCCGGGTTCCGGCTACACCTTC. Translation gives CASNLTPGSGYTF.

This chain links TRBV7-2 with TRBJ1-4, with 9 bases fitting TRBD1. The CDR3 is 15 amino acids. V was pared by 2 bases and J by 7 bases, with 5 bases of the junction left unmatched. Germline V gene sequence: CDR1 SGHTA, CDR2 FQGNSA. The CDR3 DNA sequence: TGTGCCAGCAGCTTATCCGGGACAGGGACTGAAAAACTGTTTTTT. It is translated as CASSLSGTGTEKLFF.

The V and J genes are TRBV6-6 and TRBJ1-1, with D perhaps TRBD1 (5 bases). V was pared by 5 bases and J by 9 bases, with 19 bases between. The germline V gene encodes CDR1 MNHNY and CDR2 SVGAGI (reference sequence). CDR3 length equals 14 residues. This CDR3 reads CASSTGGFGGKAFF. CDR3 nucleotides: TGTGCCAGCAGTACCGGAGGGTTTGGGGGTAAAGCTTTCTTT.

This clonotype has a single count. The CDR3, as DNA: TGTGCCAGCAGTAGAAGCAGTCGGGGTTACGAGCAGTACTTC. Amino acid sequence: CASSRSSRGYEQYF. The rearrangement joins TRBV6-5 to TRBJ2-5, with a tentative D call TRBD2 (5 bases). The last part of the DNA fits TRBJ2-7 better; the J call may be wrong. This CDR3 spans 14 amino acids. Germline CDR1 is MNHEY and CDR2 is SVGAGI.

This clonotype was picked up many times. This chain links TRBV7-2 with TRBJ1-5, with TRBD1 matching 8 bases. Per the germline V gene, CDR1 is SGHTA and CDR2 is FQGNSA. The CDR3 runs 15 residues. J lost 0 bases, V lost 3 bases, and 1 base had no gene match. The CDR3 loop is CASSFTGGSNQPQHF. The CDR3 DNA sequence: TGTGCCAGCAGCTTTACAGGGGGTAGCAATCAGCCCCAGCATTTT.

The chain recombines TRBV27 with TRBJ2-3; 9 nucleotides align to TRBD1. The CDR3 consists of 16 residues. Germline trimming cut 9 bases from V and 4 bases from J; bases unmatched to any gene: 14. CDR1 is MNHEY and CDR2 is SMNVEV in the germline V gene (reference sequence). For the CDR3, the DNA is TGTGCCAGTAGAGGAGTACAGGGGGCTGGCGCAGATACGCAGTATTTT. Translated: CASRGVQGAGADTQYF.

There are many counts of this clonotype. The rearrangement links TRBV27 to TRBJ2-5; 9 positions agree with TRBD2. Trimming removed 6 bases from V and 4 bases from J; junction bases left unmatched: 3. This CDR3 contains 13 residues. CDR1 MNHEY and CDR2 SMNVEV come from the germline V gene (reference sequence). The CDR3 nucleotides read TGTGCCAGCAGGTATAGCGGGGGAGAGACCCAGTACTTC. This encodes CASRYSGGETQYF.

On this clonotype itself: This may be a read error, as it is one base from a much larger clone. The rearrangement uses TRBV20-1 and TRBJ2-3, with D perhaps TRBD2 (6 bases). Germline CDR1 reads DFQATT; CDR2 reads SNEGSKA (reference sequence). This CDR3 comprises 17 residues. This CDR3 reads CSARKTPLEGSGNTRYF. CDR3 bases: TGCAGTGCTAGAAAGACGCCTTTGGAGGGTTCGGGAAATACGCGGTATTTT.

This clonotype was detected many times. The V gene is TRBV15, the J gene TRBJ1-2; weak D call: TRBD1 (5 bases). CDR1 is LNHNV, CDR2 YYDKDF, per germline (reference sequence). The CDR3 spans 14 residues. Trimming pared 0 bases from V and 4 bases from J, leaving 9 bases between. The CDR3 coding sequence is TGTGCCACCAGCAGAGACAAGGGGAGCTATGGCTACACCTTC. It translates to CATSRDKGSYGYTF.

This clonotype was counted between two and nine times. The CDR3 region is CASSLAMGHLSYEQYF. Written as DNA, the CDR3 is TGTGCCAGCAGCTTAGCAATGGGACACCTTTCCTACGAGCAGTACTTC. V usage is TRBV11-2 and J usage is TRBJ2-7; D might be TRBD1 (6 bases). Trimming pared 1 base from V and 1 base from J, leaving 14 bases between. Per the germline V gene, CDR1 is SGHAT and CDR2 is FQNNGV. CDR3 length: 16 residues.

This clonotype was detected only a few times. The chain combines TRBV20-1 with TRBJ1-1; 9 bases fit TRBD1. This CDR3 is 15 amino acids long. V lost 1 base to trimming and J lost 5 bases; unmatched junction nucleotides: 8. Germline loops: CDR1 DFQATT, CDR2 SNEGSKA (reference sequence). The CDR3 DNA reads as TGCAGTGCTAGAGGTTGGGGACAGGGAGGAACTGAAGCTTTCTTT. This codes for CSARGWGQGGTEAFF.

A few counts support this clonotype. V is TRBV2 and J is TRBJ1-5; 9 nucleotides match TRBD1. Germline CDR1 SNHLY, CDR2 FYNNEI. CDR3 length: 17 residues. J lost 5 bases, V lost 5 bases, and 13 bases had no gene match. CDR3 DNA sequence: TGTGCCAGCAGTCATAGTCCCGGGACAGGGAGCGATCAGCCCCAGCATTTT. Protein product: CASSHSPGTGSDQPQHF.

The rearrangement joins TRBV6-5 to TRBJ1-1; D gene ambiguous. Trimming stripped 5 bases from V and 1 base from J, with 11 bases between. Germline V CDR1 and CDR2: MNHEY, SVGAGI. This CDR3 spans 14 amino acids. The CDR3 spells CASSPIFRNTEAFF. In nucleotides, the CDR3 is TGTGCCAGCAGTCCAATCTTCAGGAACACTGAAGCTTTCTTT.

The J gene is TRBJ2-1, the V gene TRBV5-1, with TRBD2 matching 15 bases. CDR3 length equals 18 residues. Germline V CDR1 and CDR2: SGHRS, YFSETQ. The V and J ends lost 0 bases and 7 bases, in that order; junction bases with no gene match: 8. In nucleotides, the CDR3 is TGCGCCAGCAGCTTGGTTGGCCCGGGACTAGCGGGAGGTAATGAGCAGTTCTTC. Amino acids: CASSLVGPGLAGGNEQFF.

This clonotype was recorded a few times. This rearrangement joins TRBV28 to TRBJ1-5, with a weak D call TRBD1 (6 bases). The germline CDR1 and CDR2 sequences are MDHEN and SYDVKM. This CDR3 spans 14 amino acids. V dropped 1 base and J dropped 9 bases, with 13 bases sitting between them. CDR3 residues: CASSLSGGYLPQHF. In nucleotides, the CDR3 is TGTGCCAGCAGTTTATCGGGGGGCTATTTGCCCCAGCATTTT.

This clonotype was counted only a few times. This may come from a read error, since a much larger clone is one base off. The chain joins TRBV12-3 or TRBV12-4 to TRBJ2-1; weak D call: TRBD1 (7 bases). V lost 8 bases and J lost 13, with 18 bases in between. The CDR3 has 12 amino acids. The CDR3 coding sequence is TGTGCCAGCGGCGGGGACAGTTCCACTCAGTTCTTC. The encoded protein is CASGGDSSTQFF.

This clonotype has a count of ten or more. The chain is built from TRBV6-2 or TRBV6-3 and TRBJ2-5, with D possibly matching TRBD2 (6 bases). V was cut by 5 bases and J by 5 bases, with 9 bases left in between. Germline values: CDR1 MNHEY, CDR2 SVGEGT. The length of the CDR3 is 12 residues. Written as DNA, the CDR3 is TGTGCCAGCAGTCGACTAGTGGAGACCCAGTACTTC. It specifies CASSRLVETQYF.

At least ten counts were recorded for this clonotype. The V gene is TRBV7-2, the J gene TRBJ1-4; 7 positions match TRBD1. Trimming at V came to 2 bases and at J to 6 bases, leaving 12 bases not matched to a gene. The CDR3 loop spans 17 amino acids. The V gene's germline CDR1 is SGHTA and CDR2 FQGNSA. CDR3 sequence: CASSLRVAGTAYEKLFF. The CDR3 DNA reads as TGTGCCAGCAGCTTAAGGGTAGCCGGGACAGCATATGAAAAACTGTTTTTT.

The rearrangement joins TRBV2 to TRBJ1-2, with D possibly being TRBD1 (5 bases). This CDR3 is built from 12 residues. Germline loops: CDR1 SNHLY, CDR2 FYNNEI. Trimming took 7 bases from V and 5 from J, leaving 11 bases between them. The CDR3 reads CASTLGTYGYTF. In nucleotides, the CDR3 is TGTGCCAGCACCTTAGGGACTTATGGCTACACCTTC.

This clonotype has a count of ten or more. This chain joins TRBV12-3 or TRBV12-4 and TRBJ1-6, with 7 positions matching TRBD1. The CDR3 loop spans 16 amino acids. Losses at the gene ends were 6 bases for V and 0 bases for J; bases not matched to a gene: 5. CDR3 in amino acids: CASSRDSSSYNSPLHF. In DNA form, the CDR3 reads TGTGCCAGCAGCAGGGACAGTAGCTCCTATAATTCACCCCTCCACTTT.

Worth noting for this clonotype: Given a much more abundant clone one base away, this may be a read error. The chain is built from TRBV10-3 and TRBJ2-3; 8 nucleotides line up with TRBD2. This CDR3 contains 14 residues. Germline CDR1 is ENHRY and CDR2 is SYGVKD. J was trimmed by 2 bases and V by 4 bases; bases with no gene match: 2. The CDR3 sequence is CAISAGGTTDTQYF. CDR3 nucleotides: TGTGCCATCAGTGCGGGGGGGACCACAGATACGCAGTATTTT.

This clonotype appeared many times. This chain links TRBV27 with TRBJ2-2; the match to TRBD2 covers 11 bases. There are 15 residues in the CDR3. The V and J ends lost 3 bases and 4 bases, in that order; junction bases with no gene match: 1. CDR1 and CDR2 (germline): MNHEY, SMNVEV (reference sequence). This CDR3 reads CASSFGTSGTGELFF. CDR3 DNA: TGTGCCAGCAGTTTCGGGACTAGCGGCACCGGGGAGCTGTTTTTT.

This clonotype occurred many times. The chain combines TRBV6-5 with TRBJ2-1, with a weak D call TRBD1 (6 bases). CDR1 MNHEY and CDR2 SVGAGI come from the germline V gene. The CDR3 is made up of 15 amino acids. The V end was cut by 2 bases, the J end by 2 bases, with 10 bases between. The CDR3 sequence is CASSYETGTYNEQFF. The CDR3 coding sequence is TGTGCCAGCAGTTACGAGACAGGTACCTACAATGAGCAGTTCTTC.